This entry describes one T cell receptor (beta chain). Alongside a J-beta primer mix, a sample-barcoded 5' primer served in a second PCR lasting about 6 to 11 cycles. TCRdb recomputed calls from the 5' RACE reads with MiXCR, one row per CDR3 protein. The table shows 850,000 to 1,100,000 distinct CDR3 sequences, with about two fifths occurring only once. These data belong to a study of blood T cells in healthy people across ages. Between the trimmed V and J ends, which lost 10 bases and 0 bases, there was a span of 12 bases. From germline, CDR1 is ENHRY and CDR2 SYGVKD. The CDR3 contains 13 residues. The sample comprised blood. The chain uses TRBV10-3 and TRBJ2-5; D not certain. This TCR was recovered from a man aged 18 to 29 in good health. This CDR3 reads CASLDPNQETQYF. CDR3 nucleotides: TGTGCCAGCCTAGACCCCAACCAAGAGACCCAGTACTTC.